A selection of T cell receptor beta chains follows, all from one sample in a study of control samples from healthy donors and cancer patients. Clones were read by immunoSEQ multiplex PCR, and TCRdb kept only the in-frame ones, dropping some. The table lists 70,000 to 95,000 clones, over 85% of them singletons. The sample comprised PBMCs. These receptors all stem from a woman in her forties with lung cancer. The CDR3 runs from the conserved cysteine through the conserved F or W. The D gene is left open where the match is weak. Size tells how often a clone was seen (once, few, many) or the class of an expanded clone, and some rows leave it out.

-	TRBV18	TRBD1	TRBJ2-5	TGTGCCAGCTCACCGCTAATAGGACAGGGCCAAGAGACCCAGTACTTC	CASSPLIGQGQETQYF
-	TRBV3-1/TRBV3-2	-	TRBJ1-4	TGTGCCAGCCTGGGTGGGGAAAAACTGTTTTTT	CASLGGEKLFF
-	TRBV12-5	TRBD1	TRBJ1-2	TGTGCTAGTGGTTTGGTACACAGTTATGGAGGGACAGGGTTTGGCTACACCTTC	CASGLVHSYGGTGFGYTF
-	TRBV11-2	-	TRBJ1-3	TGTGCCAGCAGCTTCGGGTCGGATGGAAACACCATATATTTT	CASSFGSDGNTIYF
-	TRBV5-8	-	TRBJ2-7	TGTGCCAGCAGCTTGCGCGATGCGCTCTCCTACGAGCAGTACTTC	CASSLRDALSYEQYF
-	TRBV10-3	-	TRBJ1-1	TGTGCCATCAGACTAAGCCTCCAGGGAAACACTGAAGCTTTCTTT	CAIRLSLQGNTEAFF
few	TRBV6-5	-	TRBJ1-1	TGTGCCAGCAAAAAGGGGGTCGCGGCTTTCTTT	CASKKGVAAFF
-	TRBV5-6	-	TRBJ1-5	TGTGCCAGCAGCCGGGTAGCGATAGGGGGTCAGCCCCAGCATTTT	CASSRVAIGGQPQHF
-	TRBV13	-	TRBJ1-1	TGTGCCAGCAGCTTTAGGGATCTGGATACTGAAGCTTTCTTT	CASSFRDLDTEAFF
-	TRBV19	TRBD2	TRBJ2-1	TGTGCCAGTAGTAATTTGATGGCGGGGGGGTACAATGAGCAGTTCTTC	CASSNLMAGGYNEQFF
-	TRBV3-1/TRBV3-2	-	TRBJ1-1	TGTGCCAGCAGCCAAGCGGGGTTCGTGAACACTGAAGCTTTCTTT	CASSQAGFVNTEAFF
-	TRBV5-8	-	TRBJ1-5	TGTGCCAGCAGCTTGAGGTGGGACTATAGCAATCAGCCCCAGCATTTT	CASSLRWDYSNQPQHF
few	TRBV4-1	TRBD2	TRBJ2-1	TGCGCCAGCAGCCAAGAACCGGGGGGGATGAATGAGCAGTTCTTC	CASSQEPGGMNEQFF
-	TRBV9	-	TRBJ1-1	TGTGCCAGCAGCGTAACAGGAGGGAACACTGAAGCTTTCTTT	CASSVTGGNTEAFF
-	TRBV29-1	TRBD1	TRBJ1-2	TGCAGCGTCGACCGGGCGGGACAGGGGGGCGGCTACACCTTC	CSVDRAGQGGGYTF
-	TRBV28	-	TRBJ2-7	TGTGCCAGCAACGGACTTCAAGAGCAGTACTTC	CASNGLQEQYF